Here is one T cell receptor beta chain with its context. CDR1 MDHEN and CDR2 SYDVKM come from the germline V gene. CDR3 length: 13 residues. Trimming stripped 4 bases from V and 5 bases from J, with 9 bases between. The data belong to a study of shared clonotypes between healthy human individuals. Method: immunoSEQ multiplex PCR; TCRdb's copy keeps in-frame clones and lacks some. This sample yields some 1.5 million clones, of which approximately 98% are seen a single time; about 0.45% belongs to the top ten. The chain combines TRBV28 with TRBJ2-1, with a tentative D call TRBD1 (5 bases). The receptor comes from a man younger than 40 in good health. Material: naive CD4+ T cells sorted from blood. Subset reported: CD45RA+ positively selected. CDR3 protein: CASSSDSNNEQFF. The CDR3 nucleotides are TGTGCCAGCAGTTCCGACAGTAACAATGAGCAGTTCTTC.